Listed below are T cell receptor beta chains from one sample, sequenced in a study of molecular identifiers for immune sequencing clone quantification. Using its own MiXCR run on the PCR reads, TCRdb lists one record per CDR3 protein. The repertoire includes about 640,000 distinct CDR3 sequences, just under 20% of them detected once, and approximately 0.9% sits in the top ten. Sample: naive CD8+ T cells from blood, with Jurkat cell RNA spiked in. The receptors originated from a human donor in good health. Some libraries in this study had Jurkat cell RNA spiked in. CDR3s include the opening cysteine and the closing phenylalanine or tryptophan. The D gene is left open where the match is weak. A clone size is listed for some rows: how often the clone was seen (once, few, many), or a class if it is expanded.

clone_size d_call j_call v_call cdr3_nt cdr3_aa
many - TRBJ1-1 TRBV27 TGTGCCAGCAGTTTTGGGGGTTCCAACACTGAAGCTTTCTTT CASSFGGSNTEAFF
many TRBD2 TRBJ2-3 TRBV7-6 TGTGCCAGCACCCGAGGGACTAGCAGAGTCACAGATACGCAGTATTTT CASTRGTSRVTDTQYF
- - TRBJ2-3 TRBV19 TGTGCCAGTGGATGGGGGACAGATACGCAGTATTTT CASGWGTDTQYF
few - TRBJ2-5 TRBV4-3 TGCGCCAGCAGCCAAGCAGCCGTGGGGACCCAGTACTTC CASSQAAVGTQYF
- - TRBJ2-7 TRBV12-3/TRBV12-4 TGTGCCAGCAGTTTAGCGCTCTGGGTCTACGAGCAGTACTTC CASSLALWVYEQYF
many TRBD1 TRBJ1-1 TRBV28 TGTGCCAGCAGTTTAAGGACAGGGGGCCCCATGAACACTGAAGCTTTCTTT CASSLRTGGPMNTEAFF
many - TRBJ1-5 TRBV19 TGTGCCAGTAGTATAGGGCACAGCAATCAGCCCCAGCATTTT CASSIGHSNQPQHF
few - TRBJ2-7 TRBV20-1 TGCAGTGCTACCGGGGATTCCTCCTACGAGCAGTACTTC CSATGDSSYEQYF
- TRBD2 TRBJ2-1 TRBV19 TGTGCCAGTGCTAGCGGGAGTAACAATGAGCAGTTCTTC CASASGSNNEQFF
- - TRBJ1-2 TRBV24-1 TGTGCCACCAGTGACTCTAACTATGGCTACACCTTC CATSDSNYGYTF
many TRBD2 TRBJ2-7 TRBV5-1 TGCGCCAGCAGCTTTTCGACTAGCGGTACCTACGAGCAGTACTTC CASSFSTSGTYEQYF
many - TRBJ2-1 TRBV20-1 TGCAGTGCTTTTCCTAATCCCCCGTGGTCGGACAATGAGCAGTTCTTC CSAFPNPPWSDNEQFF
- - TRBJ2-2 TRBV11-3 TGTGCCAGCAGCCCAAATCGAGAAGGGGTGGACACCGGGGAGCTGTTTTTT CASSPNREGVDTGELFF
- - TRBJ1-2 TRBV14 TGTGCCAGCAGCCAAGAGGCGGGGTCCAACTATGGCTACACCTTC CASSQEAGSNYGYTF
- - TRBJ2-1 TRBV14 TGTGCCAGCAGCCAAGACGAGCGGAACCCAGGGCAGGAGCAGTTCTTC CASSQDERNPGQEQFF
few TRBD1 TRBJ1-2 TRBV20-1 TGCAGTGCTCTCAGGGGGATGAGCTATGGCTACACCTTC CSALRGMSYGYTF
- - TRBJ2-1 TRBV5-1 TGCGCCAGCAGCTTGGCGTCGGAGCAGTTCTTC CASSLASEQFF
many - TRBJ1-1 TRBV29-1 TGCAGCGTTTCTAGTCCCGGGAGGTTCGATGAAGCTTTCTTT CSVSSPGRFDEAFF
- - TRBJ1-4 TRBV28 TGTGCCTGCAGTTCCAACGATGAAAAACTGTTTTTT CACSSNDEKLFF
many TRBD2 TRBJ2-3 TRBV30 TGTGCCTGGAGTGAGGGACTAGCGGGGACAGATACGCAGTATTTT CAWSEGLAGTDTQYF
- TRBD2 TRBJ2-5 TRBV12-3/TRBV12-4 TGTGCCAGCAGTGGACTAGCGGCTTACCAAGAGACCCAGTACTTC CASSGLAAYQETQYF
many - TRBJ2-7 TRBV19 TGTGCCAGTAGTACCGGGAATCGATACGAGCAGTACTTC CASSTGNRYEQYF